This T cell receptor (beta chain) came from a study of T cell repertoires in cytomegalovirus infection. Study at large: The public TCR beta signatures pointed to both CMV infection and matching HLA type.

Worth noting for this clonotype: Its antigen is unknown.

Study results and caveats: People with CMV and the relevant HLA were identified by cumulative public TCR beta family frequency.

In TCRdb, the reads were re-called with MiXCR into one record per CDR3 protein. The table includes 700,000 to 950,000 distinct CDR3 sequences, approximately 32% detected once. The sequencing here drew on cultured CD8+ T cells from PBMCs, taken from culture after CMV antigen stimulation. This sequence originates from a human donor in good health (CMV status not recorded). Some clones in this sample may be carry-over from other donors' samples.

CDR3 coding DNA: TGTGCCAGCAGCTTAGGGGTGACACTCAATGAGCAGTTCTTC. The encoded protein is CASSLGVTLNEQFF. V is TRBV11-2 and J is TRBJ2-1; D is ambiguous. CDR3 size: 14 residues. V was shortened by 1 base and J by 6 bases, with 10 bases between the two germline ends. Germline loops: CDR1 SGHAT, CDR2 FQNNGV.